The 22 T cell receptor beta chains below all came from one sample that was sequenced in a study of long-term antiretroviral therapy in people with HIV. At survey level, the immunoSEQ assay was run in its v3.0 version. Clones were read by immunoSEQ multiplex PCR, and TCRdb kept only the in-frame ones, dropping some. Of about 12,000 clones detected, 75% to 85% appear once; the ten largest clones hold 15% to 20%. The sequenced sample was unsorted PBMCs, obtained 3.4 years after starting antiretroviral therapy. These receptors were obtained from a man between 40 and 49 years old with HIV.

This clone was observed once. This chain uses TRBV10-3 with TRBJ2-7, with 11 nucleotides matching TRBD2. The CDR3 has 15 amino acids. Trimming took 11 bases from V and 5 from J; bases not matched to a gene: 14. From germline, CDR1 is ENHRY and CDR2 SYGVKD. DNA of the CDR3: TGTGCCGCAGGATTAGACAGACTAGCGGGGAACGAGCAGTACTTC. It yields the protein CAAGLDRLAGNEQYF.

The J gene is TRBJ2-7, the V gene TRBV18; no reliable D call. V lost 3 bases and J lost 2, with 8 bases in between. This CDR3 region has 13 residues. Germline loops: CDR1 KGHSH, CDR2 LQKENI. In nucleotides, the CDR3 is TGTGCCAGCTCACCGGGCGGTACCTACGAGCAGTACTTC. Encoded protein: CASSPGGTYEQYF.

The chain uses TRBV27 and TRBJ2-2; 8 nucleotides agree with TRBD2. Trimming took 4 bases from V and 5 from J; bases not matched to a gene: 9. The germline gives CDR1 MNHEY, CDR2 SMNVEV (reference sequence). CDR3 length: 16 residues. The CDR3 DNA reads TGTGCCAGCAGTTCGTCTAGCGGGCTTTTTACCGGGGAGCTGTTTTTT. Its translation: CASSSSSGLFTGELFF.

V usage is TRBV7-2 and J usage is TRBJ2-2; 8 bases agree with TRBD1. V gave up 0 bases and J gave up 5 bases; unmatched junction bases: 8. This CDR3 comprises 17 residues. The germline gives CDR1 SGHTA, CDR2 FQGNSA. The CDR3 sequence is CASSLAHRGSGTGELFF. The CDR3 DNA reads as TGTGCCAGCAGCTTAGCTCACAGGGGGTCGGGGACCGGGGAGCTGTTTTTT.

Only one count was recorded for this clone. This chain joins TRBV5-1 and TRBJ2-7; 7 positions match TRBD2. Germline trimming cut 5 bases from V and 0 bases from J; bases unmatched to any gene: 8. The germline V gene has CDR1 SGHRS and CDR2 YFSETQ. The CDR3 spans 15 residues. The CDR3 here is CASRYLAATSYEQYF. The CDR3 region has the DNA TGCGCCAGCAGATACCTAGCGGCAACCTCCTACGAGCAGTACTTC. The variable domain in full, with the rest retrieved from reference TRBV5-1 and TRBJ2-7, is KAGVTQTPRYLIKTRGQQVTLSCSPISGHRSVSWYQQTPGQGLQFLFEYFSETQRNKGNFPGRFSGRQFSNSRSEMNVSTLELGDSALYLCASRYLAATSYEQYFGPGTRLTVT.

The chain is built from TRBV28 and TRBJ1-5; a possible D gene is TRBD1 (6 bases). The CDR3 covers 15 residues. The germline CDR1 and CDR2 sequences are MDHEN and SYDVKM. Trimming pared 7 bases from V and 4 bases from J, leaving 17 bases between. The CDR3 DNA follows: TGTGCCAGCAACCGACAGGCCGGTGGAAATCAGCCCCAGCATTTT. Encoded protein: CASNRQAGGNQPQHF.

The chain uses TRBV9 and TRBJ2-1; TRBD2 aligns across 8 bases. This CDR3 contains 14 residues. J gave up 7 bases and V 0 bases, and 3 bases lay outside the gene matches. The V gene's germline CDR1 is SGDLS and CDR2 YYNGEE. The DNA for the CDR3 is TGTGCCAGCAGCGTAGAACTAGCGGTAAATGAGCAGTTCTTC. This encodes CASSVELAVNEQFF.

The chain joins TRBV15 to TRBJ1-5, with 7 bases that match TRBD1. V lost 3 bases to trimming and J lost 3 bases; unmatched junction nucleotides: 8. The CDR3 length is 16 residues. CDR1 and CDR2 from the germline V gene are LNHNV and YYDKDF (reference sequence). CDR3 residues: CATSSKTGTYNQPQHF. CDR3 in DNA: TGTGCCACCAGCAGTAAGACAGGGACATACAATCAGCCCCAGCATTTT.

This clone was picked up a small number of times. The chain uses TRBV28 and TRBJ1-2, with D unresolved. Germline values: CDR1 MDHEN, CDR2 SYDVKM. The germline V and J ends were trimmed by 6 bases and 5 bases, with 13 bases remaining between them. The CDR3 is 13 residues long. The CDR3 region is CASSLGKRYGYTF. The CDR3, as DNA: TGTGCCAGCAGCTTGGGGAAACGGTATGGCTACACCTTC.

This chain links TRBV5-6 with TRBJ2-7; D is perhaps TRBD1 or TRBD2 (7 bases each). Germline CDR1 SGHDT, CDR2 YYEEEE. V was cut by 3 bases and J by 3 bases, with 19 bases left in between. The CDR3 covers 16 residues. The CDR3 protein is CASSSGGGGRIYEQYF. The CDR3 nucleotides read TGTGCCAGCAGCTCCGGAGGGGGCGGGAGAATCTACGAGCAGTACTTC.

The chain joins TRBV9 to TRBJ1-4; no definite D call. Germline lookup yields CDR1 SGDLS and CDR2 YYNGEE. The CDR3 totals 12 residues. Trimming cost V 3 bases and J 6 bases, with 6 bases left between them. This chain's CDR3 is CASSGEDEKLFF. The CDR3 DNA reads TGTGCCAGCAGCGGTGAAGATGAAAAACTGTTTTTT.

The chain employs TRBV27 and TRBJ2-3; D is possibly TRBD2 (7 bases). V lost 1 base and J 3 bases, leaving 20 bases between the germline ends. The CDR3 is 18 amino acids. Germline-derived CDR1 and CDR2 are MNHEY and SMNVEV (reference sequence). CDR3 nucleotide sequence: TGTGCCAGCAGTTTATTTTTTAGGGGGGGCGGGGAGACAGATACGCAGTATTTT. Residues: CASSLFFRGGGETDTQYF.

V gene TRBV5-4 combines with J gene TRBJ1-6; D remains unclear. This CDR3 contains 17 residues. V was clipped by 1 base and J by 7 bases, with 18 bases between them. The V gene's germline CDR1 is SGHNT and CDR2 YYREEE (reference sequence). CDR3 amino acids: CASSLSLGGIQNSPLHF. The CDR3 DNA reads TGTGCCAGCAGCTTGTCATTAGGAGGGATTCAGAATTCACCCCTCCACTTT.

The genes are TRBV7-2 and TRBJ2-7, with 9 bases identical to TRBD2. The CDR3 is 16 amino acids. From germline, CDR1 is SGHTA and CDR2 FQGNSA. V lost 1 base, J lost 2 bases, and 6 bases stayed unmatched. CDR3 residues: CASSLGGAGGAYEQYF. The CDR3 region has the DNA TGTGCCAGCAGCTTAGGGGGGGCGGGAGGGGCCTACGAGCAGTACTTC.

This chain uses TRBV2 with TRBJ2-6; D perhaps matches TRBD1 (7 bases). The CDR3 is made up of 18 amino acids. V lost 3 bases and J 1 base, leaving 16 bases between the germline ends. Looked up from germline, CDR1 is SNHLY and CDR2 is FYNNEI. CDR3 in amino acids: CASSDYLTGTSGANVLTF. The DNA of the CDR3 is TGTGCCAGCAGTGATTATCTGACAGGGACTTCTGGGGCCAACGTCCTGACTTTC.

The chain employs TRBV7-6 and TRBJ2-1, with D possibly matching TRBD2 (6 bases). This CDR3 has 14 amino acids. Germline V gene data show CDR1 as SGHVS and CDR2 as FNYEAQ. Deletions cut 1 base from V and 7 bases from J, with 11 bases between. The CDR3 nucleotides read TGTGCCAGCAGCTTAGGTGGGACTTCAAATGAGCAGTTCTTC. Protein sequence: CASSLGGTSNEQFF.

CDR3: CASSSPNSPLHF. The CDR3 DNA sequence: TGTGCCAGCAGCTCACCAAATTCACCCCTCCACTTT. The rearrangement links TRBV7-9 to TRBJ1-6; D unclear. Germline V lookup: CDR1 SEHNR, CDR2 FQNEAQ (reference sequence). V shed 4 bases and J shed 7 bases, with 5 bases lying between them. The length of the CDR3 is 12 residues.

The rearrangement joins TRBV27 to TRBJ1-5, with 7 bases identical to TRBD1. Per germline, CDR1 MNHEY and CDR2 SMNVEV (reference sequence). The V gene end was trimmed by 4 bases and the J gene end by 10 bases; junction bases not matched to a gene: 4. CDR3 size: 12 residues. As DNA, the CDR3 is TGTGCCAGCAGTTCGACAGGGAAACCCCAGCATTTT. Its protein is CASSSTGKPQHF.

CDR3 protein: CASSYGTGYSGANVLTF. CDR3 nucleotides: TGTGCCAGCAGTTACGGGACAGGGTACTCTGGGGCCAACGTCCTGACTTTC. This chain connects TRBV27 to TRBJ2-6; 9 nucleotides match TRBD1. V gave up 4 bases and J gave up 0 bases; unmatched junction bases: 4. Per the germline V gene, CDR1 is MNHEY and CDR2 is SMNVEV (reference sequence). The CDR3 contains 17 residues.

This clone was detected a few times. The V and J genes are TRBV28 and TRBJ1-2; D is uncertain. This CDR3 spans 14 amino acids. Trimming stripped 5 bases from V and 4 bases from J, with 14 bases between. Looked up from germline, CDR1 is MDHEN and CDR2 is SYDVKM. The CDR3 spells CASSLMGNSYGYTF. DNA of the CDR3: TGTGCCAGCAGTCTCATGGGGAATTCCTATGGCTACACCTTC.

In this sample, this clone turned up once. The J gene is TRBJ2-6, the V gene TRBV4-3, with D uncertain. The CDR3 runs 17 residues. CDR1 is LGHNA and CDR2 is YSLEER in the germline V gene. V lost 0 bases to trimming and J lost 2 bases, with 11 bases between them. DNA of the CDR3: TGCGCCAGCAGCCAAGAAGTTAACGAACCTGGGGCCAACGTCCTGACTTTC. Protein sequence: CASSQEVNEPGANVLTF.

The CDR3 protein is CASSYSVNTEAFF. The CDR3 DNA is TGTGCCAGCAGTTACTCCGTGAACACTGAAGCTTTCTTT. This sequence joins TRBV6-5 and TRBJ1-1; D is ambiguous. V was cut by 0 bases and J by 0 bases, with 2 bases left in between. The CDR3 extends over 13 amino acids. The germline V gene encodes CDR1 MNHEY and CDR2 SVGAGI.